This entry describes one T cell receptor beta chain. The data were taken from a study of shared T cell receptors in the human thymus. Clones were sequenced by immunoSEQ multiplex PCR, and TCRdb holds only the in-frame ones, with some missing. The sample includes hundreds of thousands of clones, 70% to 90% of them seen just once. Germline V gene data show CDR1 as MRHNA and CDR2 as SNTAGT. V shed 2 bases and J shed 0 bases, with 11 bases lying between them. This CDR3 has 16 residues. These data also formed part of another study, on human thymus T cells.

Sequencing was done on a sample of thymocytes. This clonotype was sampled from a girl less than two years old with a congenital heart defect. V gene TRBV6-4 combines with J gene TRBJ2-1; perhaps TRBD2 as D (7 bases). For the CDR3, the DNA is TGTGCCAGCAGTGACCTAGGGGGGGCCTCCTACAATGAGCAGTTCTTC. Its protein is CASSDLGGASYNEQFF.